This TCR beta chain was captured by sequencing in a study of T cell responses to AZD1222 COVID-19 vaccine. Points from the study as a whole: Spike-specific TCR breadth and depth both grew after two AZD1222 doses. White British people made up most donors, females outnumbered males, and clonal diversity was possibly underestimated. At baseline, seropositivity was found in only 6 or 7 AZD1222 recipients.

As for this clone: The antigen remains unidentified.

This table comes from immunoSEQ multiplex PCR, and its TCRdb copy is limited to in-frame clones, with some not included. The sample records 150,000 to 200,000 clones, 90% to 95% being singletons. The sequence was obtained from an adult in good health. This specimen was peripheral blood, taken on day 0 of AZD1222 vaccination.

CDR3 amino acids: CASSSAPSSYNEQFF. CDR3 nucleotides: TGTGCCAGCAGTTCGGCCCCGAGCTCCTACAATGAGCAGTTCTTC. V and J are TRBV5-6 and TRBJ2-1; unclear D gene. V was clipped by 5 bases and J by 0 bases, with 12 bases between them. The CDR3 has 15 residues. Per germline, CDR1 SGHDT and CDR2 YYEEEE. The whole variable domain, remainder taken from reference TRBV5-6 and TRBJ2-1, is DAGVTQSPTHLIKTRGQQVTLRCSPKSGHDTVSWYQQALGQGPQFIFQYYEEEERQRGNFPDRFSGHQFPNYSSELNVNALLLGDSALYLCASSSAPSSYNEQFFGPGTRLTVL.